This entry describes one TCR beta chain. Its antigen is not identified. The CDR3 has 13 residues. In germline, CDR1 is SGHTA, CDR2 FQGTGA. V was pared by 5 bases and J by 8 bases, with 15 bases between. Treatment defined: oral pan-JAK inhibitor, 5-10 mg twice daily. Researchers took lesional scalp punch biopsies and peripheral blood from people who were alopecia areata patients. Sequencing templates came from extracted RNA that was reverse transcribed into cDNA. Using immunoSEQ multiplex PCR, the repertoire was profiled, and TCRdb retains in-frame clones only, with some absent. The sample lists under 300,000 clones; 50% to 75% were seen once. These data belong to a study of CD8+ T cells in alopecia areata. Study-level information: Tofacitinib therapy took 6 to 18 months; 6 months off drug came after. General study points: Normal scalp showed lower clonality than lesional scalp, especially alopecia totalis/universalis.

The rearrangement links TRBV7-3 to TRBJ1-2; no reliable D call. This receptor was obtained from a human donor with alopecia areata. Source: CD4+ T cells sorted from blood, taken around week 53, from a patient treated with tofacitinib. The CDR3 loop reads CASSPRLYGGYTF. The CDR3 DNA reads TGTGCCAGCAGCCCGCGACTTTATGGGGGCTACACCTTC.